This T cell receptor (beta chain) came from a study of T cell repertoires in cytomegalovirus infection. Study-wide background: It was recently identified HLA-C-restricted and well-studied HLA-B-restricted CMV epitopes that the study used.

The CDR3 loop spans 15 amino acids. With 1 base removed from V and 0 bases from J, the gap between germline ends came to 8 bases. Germline loops: CDR1 SGHVS, CDR2 FQNEAQ. Notes on the study in general: Cumulative public TCR beta family frequency identified CMV carriers with the relevant HLA. The ex vivo response showed dominance by HLA-C-restricted CMV-specific TCR beta clonotypes.

One entry per CDR3 protein, called by TCRdb with MiXCR from the reads. The sample holds around 570,000 distinct CDR3 sequences, almost 40% seen once. Notes on this clonotype: The antigen is not known.

V usage is TRBV7-8 and J usage is TRBJ2-3; a possible D gene is TRBD1 (5 bases). The clonotype comes from a human donor in good health (CMV status not recorded). Some clones in this sample may be carry-over from other donors' samples. The source was cultured PBMCs, collected from culture after CMV antigen stimulation. This CDR3 is CASSLGQTSTDTQYF. DNA for the CDR3: TGTGCCAGCAGCTTAGGACAGACGAGCACAGATACGCAGTATTTT. The full variable domain, its missing parts supplied by reference TRBV7-8 and TRBJ2-3, is GAGVSQSPRYKVAKRGQDVALRCDPISGHVSLFWYQQALGQGPEFLTYFQNEAQLDKSGLPSDRFFAERPEGSVSTLKIQRTQQEDSAVYLCASSLGQTSTDTQYFGPGTRLTVL.